Below, 10 T cell receptor beta chains from the same sample are listed, as sequenced in a study of blood T cell repertoires in COVID-19. Generated by immunoSEQ multiplex PCR, the TCRdb table keeps only in-frame clones and is missing some. This table holds 180,000 or so clones, roughly nine tenths found once. The specimen sequenced was peripheral blood. These receptor sequences come from a man between 35 and 55 years old with acute or convalescent COVID-19.

The chain uses TRBV18 and TRBJ2-1, with D perhaps matching TRBD2 (5 bases). V was trimmed by 6 bases and J by 2 bases, leaving 11 bases between them. The germline gives CDR1 KGHSH, CDR2 LQKENI. This CDR3 is built from 14 residues. The CDR3 sequence: CASSSSGAYNEQFF. In DNA, the CDR3 is TGTGCCAGCTCGTCCTCCGGGGCCTACAATGAGCAGTTCTTC.

V usage is TRBV4-2 and J usage is TRBJ2-5; D call uncertain. V was trimmed by 0 bases and J by 2 bases, leaving 4 bases between them. The CDR3 has 13 amino acids. In germline, CDR1 is LGHNA, CDR2 YNFKEQ. The CDR3 sequence is CASSQDLQETQYF. CDR3 nucleotides: TGTGCCAGCAGCCAAGATCTGCAAGAGACCCAGTACTTC.

The chain recombines TRBV27 with TRBJ2-3, with D unresolved. The V end lost 1 base, the J end lost 2 bases, and 7 bases lay between the germline ends. From germline, CDR1 is MNHEY and CDR2 SMNVEV (reference sequence). The CDR3 has 14 amino acids. CDR3 protein: CASSLWQNTDTQYF. The CDR3 region has the DNA TGTGCCAGCAGTTTATGGCAGAACACAGATACGCAGTATTTT.

The chain uses TRBV19 and TRBJ2-5; TRBD2 aligns across 12 bases. The germline gives CDR1 LNHDA, CDR2 SQIVND (reference sequence). Germline trimming cut 3 bases from V and 5 bases from J; bases unmatched to any gene: 10. This CDR3 region has 17 residues. CDR3 DNA sequence: TGTGCCAGTAGTATGTGGGCTAGCGGGGGGGCCCGGGAGACCCAGTACTTC. Protein sequence: CASSMWASGGARETQYF.

The chain is built from TRBV19 and TRBJ1-2; TRBD1 aligns across 8 bases. The germline gives CDR1 LNHDA, CDR2 SQIVND (reference sequence). The V and J ends lost 7 bases and 0 bases, in that order; junction bases with no gene match: 13. The CDR3 is 17 residues long. The CDR3 reads CASNTGQGPLANYGYTF. The CDR3, as DNA: TGTGCCAGTAATACCGGACAGGGACCATTAGCTAACTATGGCTACACCTTC. The whole variable domain, remainder taken from reference TRBV19 and TRBJ1-2, is DGGITQSPKYLFRKEGQNVTLSCEQNLNHDAMYWYRQDPGQGLRLIYYSQIVNDFQKGDIAEGYSVSREKKESFPLTVTSAQKNPTAFYLCASNTGQGPLANYGYTFGSGTRLTVV.

The V gene is TRBV7-2, the J gene TRBJ1-4; 8 bases line up with TRBD1. V lost 1 base to trimming and J lost 7 bases; unmatched junction nucleotides: 11. The CDR3 length is 17 residues. Germline loops: CDR1 SGHTA, CDR2 FQGNSA. The CDR3 loop reads CASSLGGTGLSSEKLFF. As DNA, the CDR3 is TGTGCCAGCAGCTTAGGCGGGACAGGCCTTAGTAGTGAAAAACTGTTTTTT.

The genes are TRBV7-6 and TRBJ2-1; TRBD2 agrees at 8 bases. Germline loops: CDR1 SGHVS, CDR2 FNYEAQ. V trimming: 5 bases; J trimming: 3 bases; junction bases outside the gene matches: 6. CDR3 length: 15 residues. The CDR3 region is CASSRGGTGYNEQFF. CDR3 in DNA: TGTGCCAGCAGCCGGGGGGGGACTGGCTACAATGAGCAGTTCTTC. The whole variable domain, remainder taken from reference TRBV7-6 and TRBJ2-1, is GAGVSQSPRYKVTKRGQDVALRCDPISGHVSLYWYRQALGQGPEFLTYFNYEAQQDKSGLPNDRFSAERPEGSISTLTIQRTEQRDSAMYRCASSRGGTGYNEQFFGPGTRLTVL.

V usage is TRBV5-1 and J usage is TRBJ2-1; 7 bases align to TRBD2. CDR3 length: 16 amino acids. V dropped 0 bases and J dropped 2; count of bases not matched to a gene: 5. Germline CDR1 reads SGHRS; CDR2 reads YFSETQ. CDR3 sequence reads: CASSLGGAGTYNEQFF. The CDR3 region has the DNA TGCGCCAGCAGCTTGGGAGGAGCGGGGACCTACAATGAGCAGTTCTTC.

This chain joins TRBV27 and TRBJ1-2; no clear D. This CDR3 is built from 16 residues. Germline loops: CDR1 MNHEY, CDR2 SMNVEV (reference sequence). The ends were cut back, 0 bases at V and 4 bases at J, with 15 bases in the middle. The CDR3 DNA sequence: TGTGCCAGCAGTTTATCAAATGCAGGAGGAGTCTATGGCTACACCTTC. Encoded protein: CASSLSNAGGVYGYTF.

The chain recombines TRBV19 with TRBJ2-7, with D possibly being TRBD1 (5 bases). Germline V lookup: CDR1 LNHDA, CDR2 SQIVND (reference sequence). The CDR3 is 14 residues long. With 1 base removed from V and 5 bases from J, the gap between germline ends came to 12 bases. The CDR3 reads CASSIATRVHEQYF. CDR3 bases: TGTGCCAGTAGTATAGCTACCAGGGTTCACGAGCAGTACTTC.